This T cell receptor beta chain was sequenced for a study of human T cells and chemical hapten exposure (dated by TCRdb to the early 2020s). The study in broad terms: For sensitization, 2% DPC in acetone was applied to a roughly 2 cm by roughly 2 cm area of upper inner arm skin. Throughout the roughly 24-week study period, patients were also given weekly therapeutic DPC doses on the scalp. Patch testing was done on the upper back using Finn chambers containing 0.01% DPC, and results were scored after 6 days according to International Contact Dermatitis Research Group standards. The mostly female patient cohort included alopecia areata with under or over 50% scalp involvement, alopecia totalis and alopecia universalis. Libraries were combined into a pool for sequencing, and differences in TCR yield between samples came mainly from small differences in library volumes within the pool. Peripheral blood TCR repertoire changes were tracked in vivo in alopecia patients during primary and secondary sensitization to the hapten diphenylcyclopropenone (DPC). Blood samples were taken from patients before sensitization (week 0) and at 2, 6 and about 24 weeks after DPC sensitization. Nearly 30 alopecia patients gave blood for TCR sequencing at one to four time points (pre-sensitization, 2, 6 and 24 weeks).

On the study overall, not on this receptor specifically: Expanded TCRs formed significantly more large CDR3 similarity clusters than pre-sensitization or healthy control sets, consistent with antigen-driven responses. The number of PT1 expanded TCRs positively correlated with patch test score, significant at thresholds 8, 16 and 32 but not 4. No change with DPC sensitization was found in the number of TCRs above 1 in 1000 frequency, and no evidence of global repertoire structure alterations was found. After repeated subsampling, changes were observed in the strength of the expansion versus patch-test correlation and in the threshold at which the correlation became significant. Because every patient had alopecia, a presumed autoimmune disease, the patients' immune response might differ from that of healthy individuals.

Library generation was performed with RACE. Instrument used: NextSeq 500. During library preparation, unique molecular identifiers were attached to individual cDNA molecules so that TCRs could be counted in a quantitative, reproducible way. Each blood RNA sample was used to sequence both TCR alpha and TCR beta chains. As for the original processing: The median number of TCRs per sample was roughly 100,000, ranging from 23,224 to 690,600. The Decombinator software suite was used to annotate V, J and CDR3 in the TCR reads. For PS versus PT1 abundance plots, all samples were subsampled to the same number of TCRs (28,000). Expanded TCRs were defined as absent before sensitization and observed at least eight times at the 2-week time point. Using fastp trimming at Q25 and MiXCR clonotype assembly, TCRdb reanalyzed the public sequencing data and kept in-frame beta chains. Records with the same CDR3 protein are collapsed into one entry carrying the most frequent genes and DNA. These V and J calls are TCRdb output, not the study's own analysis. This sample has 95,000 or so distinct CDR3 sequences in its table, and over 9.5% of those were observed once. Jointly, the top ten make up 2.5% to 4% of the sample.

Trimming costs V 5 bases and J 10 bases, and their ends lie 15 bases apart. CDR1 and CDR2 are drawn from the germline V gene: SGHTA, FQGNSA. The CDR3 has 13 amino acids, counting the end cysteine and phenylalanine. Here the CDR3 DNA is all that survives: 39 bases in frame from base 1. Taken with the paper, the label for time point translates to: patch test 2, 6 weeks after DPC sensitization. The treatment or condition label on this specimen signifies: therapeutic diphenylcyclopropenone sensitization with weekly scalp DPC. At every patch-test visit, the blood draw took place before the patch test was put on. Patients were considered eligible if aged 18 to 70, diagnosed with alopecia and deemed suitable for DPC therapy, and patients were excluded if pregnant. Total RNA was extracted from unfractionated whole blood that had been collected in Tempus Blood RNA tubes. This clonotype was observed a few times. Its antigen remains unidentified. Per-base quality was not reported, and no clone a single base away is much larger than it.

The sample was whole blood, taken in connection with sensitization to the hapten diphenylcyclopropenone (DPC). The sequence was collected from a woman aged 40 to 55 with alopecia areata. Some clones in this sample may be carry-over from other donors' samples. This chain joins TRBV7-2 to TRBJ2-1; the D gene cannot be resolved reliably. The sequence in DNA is TGTGCCAGCAGCCGAGAGGATTTCGGGGAGCAGTTCTTC. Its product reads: CASSREDFGEQFF.